This T cell receptor beta chain was documented in a study of shared clonotypes between healthy human individuals (TCRdb year 2020). Regarding the research as a whole: Three men and a couple of women, aged 18 to 49 years, made up the cohort. Per donor, three plates each were used for CD4 naive and CD4 memory, two for CD8 naive, and one for CD8 memory. Blood TCR repertoires of about 5 healthy adults were deeply sequenced to estimate repertoire size and the extent of clonotype sharing between individuals. Libraries were prepared and TCR repertoires were sequenced by different laboratories using diverse techniques, in order to increase sequencing depth and limit assay-specific biases. Per donor, leukapheresis produced somewhere between about 0.94 and 9 billion PBMCs.

Comments on this clone: The target of this receptor is not known. Per-base quality was not reported, and no clone a single base away is much larger than it.

Here is what the overall study found, with its caveats: Sampling was limited to blood, and TCR repertoires in tissue likely differ from TCR repertoires in blood. Naive subsets generally had larger estimated clonotype richness than memory subsets did. Even with the large sequencing depth, rarefaction of the sorted-subset datasets indicated that sequencing was incomplete. About 5% of naive CD4, approximately 3.7% of naive CD8, roughly 2.4% of memory CD4, and around 0.42% of memory CD8 clonotypes were shared across several donors. Pairwise subsampling indicated that sequencing depth was expected to affect the degree of clonotype sharing among donors. The genetic and exposure-history diversity represented was limited by the small number of donors. Compared with non-shared clonotypes, clonotypes shared by all four sorted-subset donors had higher generation probabilities.

For the CD8 naive samples, CD45RO-negative cells were positively selected for CCR7, yielding a CD45RA+CCR7+ population from which TemRA cells were excluded. The donors were healthy, HIV-negative adults with no recently reported acute infections or vaccinations. Only Caucasian adults living in Nashville, Tennessee, USA were represented among the donors. After blood collection by leukapheresis, PBMCs were isolated using Ficoll-Histopaque density gradient centrifugation and then cryopreserved in the vapor phase of liquid nitrogen. Analytical flow cytometry was used to check the purity and quantity of every magnetically sorted T cell population. Each sorted fraction had its genomic DNA isolated and then quantified by UV absorbance on a Nanodrop 2000c. For CDR1 and CDR2, the germline V gene lists SGDLS and YYNGEE. The CDR3 goes from the cysteine to the phenylalanine over 13 residues. Of all the DNA, just the CDR3 is kept, 39 bases in frame from base 1. The germline V and J ends show losses of 3 bases and 7 bases respectively, and no gene match explains 6 bases of the junction.

Using the deep immunoSEQ assay, multiplex PCR amplified TCR CDR3 regions from genomic DNA. Extracted genomic DNA from each cell subset was distributed evenly across all wells of several immunoSEQ 96-well plates, and each plate was treated as a replicate. For sorted subsets, 150 to 250 ng of genomic DNA, equivalent to 25,000 to 35,000 T cell genomes, went into each replicate PCR. Purified libraries were quantified with a Qubit 3.0 fluorometer, sized on a Bioanalyzer 2100, and re-quantified with the KAPA Library Quantification kit. Every immunoSEQ 96-well plate was sequenced on a dedicated single-read 150-cycle Illumina NextSeq 550 flow cell. On the study's bioinformatics: Because the immunoSEQ output held only junctional sequences and lacked quality scores, the filtering could not match the filtering applied to full-length reads. To assign V/J genes and CDR3, sequences were annotated against IMGT germline references using PyIR, a Python wrapper for IgBLAST v1.9. Reads with weak V/J assignments (E-value above 1e-6), missing CDR3, stop codons, out-of-frame junctions, or ambiguous translated residues were removed. V3J clonotypes were defined as sequences sharing the same inferred V gene, J gene, and CDR3 amino acid sequence. The percentage overlap between two repertoires was calculated by dividing the number of shared unique clonotypes by the size of the smaller repertoire. Three approaches were used to assess repertoire richness: RTK rarefaction, the Chao1 estimator, and Recon v2.1 estimates of unobserved clonotypes. Generation probabilities were computed with OLGA for all TCRbeta clonotypes obtained by the gDNA method from several donors. Entries here come from immuneACCESS through TCRdb and include only in-frame sequences with V and J called. Some clones fail to appear in such tables; in the studies checked, an unresolved V gene covers under half of the shortfall, and the cause of the remainder is unknown. The V and J calls and clone size were taken over from that table, and D and trimming were inferred from the DNA. The sample table lists around 2,000,000 clones, over 85% of them with a count of one. Roughly 1% of the sample rests with the top ten.

The clonotype was recovered from a man between 18 and 29 years old in good health. The rearranged chain carries TRBV9 and TRBJ2-7, with TRBD2 matching 8 junction bases. Sequencing input: naive CD8+ T cells sorted from blood. The cell subset or site label of this sample denotes: CD45RA+CCR7+. This receptor has the CDR3 CASSAYIAGEQYF. The nucleotide sequence reads as follows: TGTGCCAGCAGCGCCTATATAGCGGGGGAGCAGTACTTC.